This is a list of T cell receptor beta chains from one sample in a study of OX40 agonist ivuxolimab in advanced cancers. Using immunoSEQ multiplex PCR, the repertoire was profiled, and TCRdb retains in-frame clones only, with some absent. The sample lists about 16,000 clones, around 83% seen once, with 0.65% to 0.8% in the top ten. The sample here was CD4+ or CD8+ T cells sorted from blood, taken in a trial of the OX40 agonist ivuxolimab. The receptors stem from an adult with an advanced solid tumor such as melanoma, head and neck, liver or kidney cancer. The CDR3 runs from the conserved cysteine through the conserved F or W. A D gene is named only where the DNA matches it firmly. Not all rows give a size; the values are once, few, many and, for expanded clones, a class.

length: 15
D: TRBD2
size: NA
V: TRBV7-6
J: TRBJ2-5
CDR3: CASSLLRGGQETQYF
DNA: TGTGCCAGCAGCTTATTGCGGGGGGGCCAAGAGACCCAGTACTTC

length: 16
D: NA
size: NA
V: TRBV11-2
J: TRBJ1-2
CDR3: CASSSFRGKGNYGYTF
DNA: TGTGCCAGCAGCTCTTTCCGGGGGAAGGGGAACTATGGCTACACCTTC

length: 16
D: NA
size: NA
V: TRBV9
J: TRBJ1-5
CDR3: CARAVGAPRSNQPQHF
DNA: TGTGCCAGGGCTGTGGGTGCGCCGAGGAGCAATCAGCCCCAGCATTTT

length: 14
D: TRBD1
size: NA
V: TRBV6-1
J: TRBJ1-1
CDR3: CASSLDRGDTEAFF
DNA: TGTGCCAGCAGCCTAGACAGGGGGGACACTGAAGCTTTCTTT

length: 15
D: TRBD1
size: NA
V: TRBV5-1
J: TRBJ1-6
CDR3: CASSLTGGYNSPLHF
DNA: TGCGCCAGCAGCTTGACAGGGGGCTATAATTCACCCCTCCACTTT

length: 14
D: NA
size: NA
V: TRBV11-2
J: TRBJ1-3
CDR3: CASSINHSGNTIYF
DNA: TGTGCCAGCAGCATCAACCACTCTGGAAACACCATATATTTT

length: 12
D: NA
size: few
V: TRBV10-3
J: TRBJ1-2
CDR3: CATRTANYGYTF
DNA: TGTGCCACCAGGACGGCTAACTATGGCTACACCTTC

length: 15
D: NA
size: NA
V: TRBV29-1
J: TRBJ1-1
CDR3: CSTRGPGAWDTEAFF
DNA: TGCAGCACCAGGGGACCCGGGGCCTGGGACACTGAAGCTTTCTTT

length: 13
D: NA
size: NA
V: TRBV27
J: TRBJ2-3
CDR3: CASRPGDTDTQYF
DNA: TGTGCCAGCAGACCAGGGGACACAGATACGCAGTATTTT

length: 15
D: TRBD2
size: NA
V: TRBV5-1
J: TRBJ2-5
CDR3: CASSLQRGNQETQYF
DNA: TGCGCCAGCAGCTTGCAGCGGGGGAATCAAGAGACCCAGTACTTC

length: 13
D: NA
size: NA
V: TRBV27
J: TRBJ2-7
CDR3: CASSEGRSYEQYF
DNA: TGTGCCAGCAGCGAGGGACGCTCCTACGAGCAGTACTTC

length: 14
D: TRBD2
size: NA
V: TRBV7-2
J: TRBJ2-1
CDR3: CASSPGLAYNEQFF
DNA: TGTGCCAGCAGCCCCGGACTAGCCTACAATGAGCAGTTCTTC

length: 15
D: TRBD1
size: NA
V: TRBV12-5
J: TRBJ1-4
CDR3: CASCLGTGYNEKLFF
DNA: TGTGCTAGTTGTCTCGGGACAGGTTATAATGAAAAACTGTTTTTT

length: 13
D: NA
size: NA
V: TRBV12-2
J: TRBJ1-5
CDR3: CASRFLCYQPQHF
DNA: TGTGCAAGTCGCTTTTTATGTTATCAGCCCCAGCATTTT

length: 14
D: NA
size: once
V: TRBV6-6
J: TRBJ1-4
CDR3: CASSSPDGNEKLFF
DNA: TGTGCCAGCAGTTCACCCGACGGGAATGAAAAACTGTTTTTT

length: 14
D: NA
size: NA
V: TRBV6-6
J: TRBJ1-1
CDR3: CASSYGGQNTEAFF
DNA: TGTGCCAGCAGTTACGGGGGACAGAACACTGAAGCTTTCTTT

length: 13
D: NA
size: NA
V: TRBV19
J: TRBJ1-1
CDR3: CASSGDRYYEAFF
DNA: TGTGCCAGTAGTGGGGACCGGTACTATGAAGCTTTCTTT

length: 15
D: NA
size: few
V: TRBV7-9
J: TRBJ2-2
CDR3: CASSSASGWEGELFF
DNA: TGTGCCAGCAGCTCCGCGTCCGGTTGGGAGGGGGAGCTGTTTTTT

length: 17
D: TRBD1
size: once
V: TRBV19
J: TRBJ2-3
CDR3: CASSSGVGTGSADTQYF
DNA: TGTGCCAGTAGTTCAGGCGTCGGGACAGGGTCGGCAGATACGCAGTATTTT

length: 14
D: NA
size: NA
V: TRBV5-6
J: TRBJ1-3
CDR3: CASSWRFSGNTIYF
DNA: TGTGCCAGCAGCTGGCGCTTCTCTGGAAACACCATATATTTT

length: 16
D: NA
size: NA
V: TRBV6-5
J: TRBJ1-6
CDR3: CASSYSLVGRNSPLHF
DNA: TGTGCCAGCAGTTACTCACTAGTGGGCAGAAATTCACCCCTCCACTTT

length: 15
D: NA
size: NA
V: TRBV7-8
J: TRBJ2-1
CDR3: CASSQGFTTYNEQFF
DNA: TGTGCCAGCAGCCAGGGTTTTACGACCTACAATGAGCAGTTCTTC